This T cell receptor beta chain was found in a study of shared T cell receptors in the human thymus (dated by TCRdb to the early 2020s). At the level of the whole study: The study examined how self-reactive, shared T-cell receptor alpha chains are generated in the human thymus.

Worth noting for this clone: There is no known antigen for this receptor. Per-base qualities were not stored, and no clone one base away is much larger.

Library preparation employed the immunoSEQ multiplex PCR assay. Entries here come from immuneACCESS through TCRdb and include only in-frame sequences with V and J called. Some clones fail to appear in such tables; in the studies checked, an unresolved V gene covers under half of the shortfall, and the cause of the remainder is unknown. The sample table holds about 610,000 clones, of which more than 75% were seen once. In total, the top ten clones hold around 0.0099% of the sample. This sample also belongs to another study, concerning human thymus T cells. That second publication adds: Donors were immunologically healthy infants undergoing open corrective cardiac surgery for congenital heart defects in Finland. The thymus tissue came from surgical resects taken out during corrective cardiac surgery. V and J gene segment usage appeared biased in both thymic and peripheral blood repertoires. The related research found that thymic TCR repertoires overlapped highly between unrelated individuals. The study described the TCR alpha and beta repertoires in about eight infant thymus samples and a handful of matching peripheral blood samples. The cohort included a handful of male and two female infants, with donor ages spanning 7 to 244 days. Thymocytes were freed from the tissue by mechanical means and kept at -70 degrees C as pellets of roughly 8.5-30 million cells. A QIAsymphony instrument was used to extract genomic DNA from frozen cell pellets. The immunoSEQ multiplex PCR assay was used to amplify the TCRB and TCRAD loci from a standardized amount of quality-controlled genomic DNA. Amplicons spanned the V(D)J region at a length sufficient to cover the CDR3 and identify V and J genes. Amplicon sequencing was performed on an Illumina platform through the commercial immunoSEQ service. Primer bias and sequencing errors were corrected as previously described, and TCRAD and TCRB definitions were based on the IMGT database. Analysis of the repertoires was done with immunoSEQ Analyzer 3.0 and VDJTools and included basic statistics, V/J segment usage, diversity estimates, rarefaction and pairwise overlap. Chao1, ChaoE, Efron-Thisted, Shannon and inverse Simpson indices were used to estimate diversity, which was also estimated on datasets down-sampled to the smallest sample. Repertoire overlap was assessed by strict matching of CDR3 nucleotide sequence, V gene and J gene, and clustering was done by Jaccard-based multidimensional scaling. On average, roughly 890,000 unique TCRB clonotypes were obtained from thymus samples, compared with about 84,000 from blood samples.

This clonotype was obtained from a boy under two years old with a congenital heart defect. Donor details come from another sample of the same person, matched by shared clones. Sequenced input: thymocytes.

The CDR3 region has the sequence CASSVLPGVSYEQYF. The DNA sequence is as follows: TGTGCCAGCAGTGTCCTCCCGGGTGTCTCCTACGAGCAGTACTTC. The chain was built from TRBV2 and TRBJ2-7, with the D gene not confidently named. Via the germline V gene, CDR1 is SNHLY and CDR2 FYNNEI. The CDR3 contains 15 residues, cysteine and phenylalanine counted. Here the CDR3 DNA is all that survives: 45 bases in frame from base 1. V gives up 4 bases and J gives up 0 bases, and the segment between their germline ends measures 13 bases.